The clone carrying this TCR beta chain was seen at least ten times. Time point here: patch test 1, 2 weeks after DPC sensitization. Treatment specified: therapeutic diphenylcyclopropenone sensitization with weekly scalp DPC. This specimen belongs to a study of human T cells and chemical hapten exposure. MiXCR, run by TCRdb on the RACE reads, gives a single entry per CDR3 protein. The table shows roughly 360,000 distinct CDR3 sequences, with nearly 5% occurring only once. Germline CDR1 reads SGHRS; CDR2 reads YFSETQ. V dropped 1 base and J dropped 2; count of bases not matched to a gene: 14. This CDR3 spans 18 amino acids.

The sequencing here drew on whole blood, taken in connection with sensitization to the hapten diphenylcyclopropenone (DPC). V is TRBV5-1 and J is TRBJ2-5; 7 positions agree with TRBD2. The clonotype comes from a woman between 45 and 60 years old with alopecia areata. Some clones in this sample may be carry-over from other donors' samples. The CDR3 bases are TGCGCCAGCAGCTTGCCCACATTGACTCTAGCGGATCAAGAGACCCAGTACTTC. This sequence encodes CASSLPTLTLADQETQYF. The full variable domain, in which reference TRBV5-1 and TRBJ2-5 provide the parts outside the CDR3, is KAGVTQTPRYLIKTRGQQVTLSCSPISGHRSVSWYQQTPGQGLQFLFEYFSETQRNKGNFPGRFSGRQFSNSRSEMNVSTLELGDSALYLCASSLPTLTLADQETQYFGPGTRLLVL.